This T cell receptor beta chain was identified in a study of blood T cell repertoires in COVID-19. The wider study: The United States, Italy and Spain supplied acute and convalescent COVID-19 samples. T cells, B-cell-depleted T cells, or PBMCs supplied cDNA or gDNA.

Data came from immunoSEQ multiplex PCR; TCRdb stores just in-frame clones and leaves some out. This table holds 200,000 to 300,000 clones, approximately 90% found once. CDR1 and CDR2 from the germline V gene are MNHNS and SASEGT. The V end was cut by 3 bases, the J end by 6 bases, with 22 bases between. The CDR3 runs to 17 residues. This sequence joins TRBV6-1 and TRBJ2-3; TRBD1 might be the D (5 bases). The sample was peripheral blood. The source is a woman in her thirties or forties who had recovered from COVID-19. The CDR3 nucleotides are TGTGCCAGCAGTGAGCTGGACACCCCGCACTTGAGGGATACGCAGTATTTT. Its protein is CASSELDTPHLRDTQYF.